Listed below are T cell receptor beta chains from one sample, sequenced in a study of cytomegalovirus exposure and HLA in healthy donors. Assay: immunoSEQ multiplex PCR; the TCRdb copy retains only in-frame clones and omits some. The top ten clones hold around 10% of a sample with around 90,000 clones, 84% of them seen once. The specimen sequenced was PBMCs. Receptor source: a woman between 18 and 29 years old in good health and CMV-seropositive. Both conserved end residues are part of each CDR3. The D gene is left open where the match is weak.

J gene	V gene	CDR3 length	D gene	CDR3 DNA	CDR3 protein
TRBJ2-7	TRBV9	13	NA	TGTGCCAGCAGCGTGGAACAGGGCTACGAGCAGTACTTC	CASSVEQGYEQYF
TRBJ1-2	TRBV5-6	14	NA	TGTGCCAGCAGCTTGTTTTTCGAAGCCTATGGCTACACCTTC	CASSLFFEAYGYTF
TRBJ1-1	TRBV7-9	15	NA	TGTGCCAGCAGCTTAGATGCTCCCGGGAACACTGAAGCTTTCTTT	CASSLDAPGNTEAFF
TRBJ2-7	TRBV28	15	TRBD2	TGTGCCAGCAGGGGGACTAGCGGGGGTAGGAGCGAGCAGTACTTC	CASRGTSGGRSEQYF
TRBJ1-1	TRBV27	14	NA	TGTGCCAGCACCACTATCGAGGGGAACACTGAAGCTTTCTTT	CASTTIEGNTEAFF
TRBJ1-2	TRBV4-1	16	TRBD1	TGCGCCAGCAGCCAAGACGGGGACAGGGGGCTGGAGGGCTACACCTTC	CASSQDGDRGLEGYTF
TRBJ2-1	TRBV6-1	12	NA	TGTGCCAGCAGCGTCGGTAAGAATGAGCAGTTCTTC	CASSVGKNEQFF
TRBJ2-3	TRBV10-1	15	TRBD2	TGCGCCAGCAGTGATTCGCCTAGCGGGGAAGCTACGCAGTATTTT	CASSDSPSGEATQYF
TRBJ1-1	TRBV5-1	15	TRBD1	TGCGCCAGCAGCCTCGGACAGGGGTTTGACACTGAAGCTTTCTTT	CASSLGQGFDTEAFF
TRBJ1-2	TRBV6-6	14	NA	TGTGCCAGCAGTCTCCGGGACGGGGGCTATGGCTACACCTTC	CASSLRDGGYGYTF
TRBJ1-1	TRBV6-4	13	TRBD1	TGTGCCAGCACCGGGACAGTGAACACTGAAGCTTTCTTT	CASTGTVNTEAFF
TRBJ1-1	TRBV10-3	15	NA	TGTGCCATCAGTGAGCGCGCGAGGGTGAACACTGAAGCTTTCTTT	CAISERARVNTEAFF
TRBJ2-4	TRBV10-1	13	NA	TGCGCCAGCAGTGAGTCTGGGCGAGACATTCAGTACTTC	CASSESGRDIQYF
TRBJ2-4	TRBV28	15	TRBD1	TGTGCCAGCAGACCAGCCGGACAGGGCGAAAACATTCAGTACTTC	CASRPAGQGENIQYF
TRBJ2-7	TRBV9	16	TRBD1	TGTGCCAGCAGCGTAGACGGACAGGTCAGATCCTACGAGCAGTACTTC	CASSVDGQVRSYEQYF
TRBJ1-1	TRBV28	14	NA	TGTGCCAGCAGCAACGGGAATACCAACACTGAAGCTTTCTTT	CASSNGNTNTEAFF
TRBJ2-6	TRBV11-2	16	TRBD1	TGTGCCAGCAGCTCGTTACAGGGGTCTGGGGCCAACGTCCTGACTTTC	CASSSLQGSGANVLTF
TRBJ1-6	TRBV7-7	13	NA	TGTGCCAGCAGCTTAGAAGCTAATTCACCCCTCCACTTT	CASSLEANSPLHF